Below, 15 T cell receptor beta chains from the same sample are listed, as sequenced in a study of identical twins. MiXCR, applied by TCRdb to the 5' RACE reads, yields one record per CDR3 protein. The repertoire holds 450,000 or so distinct CDR3 sequences, with about 18% as singletons. Input material: naive T cells sorted from blood. The source of these receptors is a man aged 45-65 years in good health.

This clonotype was seen only a few times. The CDR3 nucleotides are TGCAGTGCTAGCCGGGATCTATTGAACACTGAAGCTTTCTTT. It specifies CSASRDLLNTEAFF. This chain links TRBV20-1 with TRBJ1-1; unclear D gene. V was clipped by 3 bases and J by 0 bases, with 11 bases between them. The CDR3 is 14 residues long. The germline V gene has CDR1 DFQATT and CDR2 SNEGSKA (reference sequence).

The gene calls are TRBV20-1 and TRBJ2-5; D could derive from TRBD1 or TRBD2 (5 bases each). The CDR3 loop spans 14 amino acids. V lost 6 bases and J lost 5, with 19 bases in between. CDR1 DFQATT and CDR2 SNEGSKA come from the germline V gene (reference sequence). The CDR3, as DNA: TGCAGTGCCCGGACCCCCCTGGGACGGGAGACCCAGTACTTC. Amino acids: CSARTPLGRETQYF.

This clonotype has just a few counts. The chain has TRBV5-1 and TRBJ2-1, with D tentatively TRBD1 (6 bases). Germline assignment: CDR1 SGHRS and CDR2 YFSETQ. The CDR3 consists of 13 residues. Trimming left V 2 bases short and J 8 bases short, with 11 bases between. The DNA for the CDR3 is TGCGCCAGCAGCTTCTTCAGGGGATATGAGCAGTTCTTC. This sequence encodes CASSFFRGYEQFF.

V is TRBV6-1 and J is TRBJ1-5, with a possible D match to TRBD1 (5 bases). CDR1 is MNHNS, CDR2 SASEGT, per germline. Trimming cost V 5 bases and J 4 bases, with 9 bases left between them. The CDR3 is 13 amino acids. The CDR3 nucleotides read TGTGCCAGCAGTAGGACACCTAATCAGCCCCAGCATTTT. This encodes CASSRTPNQPQHF.

This clonotype was observed many times. J is TRBJ2-4 and V is TRBV5-1, with D perhaps TRBD2 (5 bases). Germline assignment: CDR1 SGHRS and CDR2 YFSETQ. The length of the CDR3 is 14 residues. The ends were cut back, 1 base at V and 9 bases at J, with 14 bases in the middle. The chain's CDR3 is CASSLLDFRGIQYF. As DNA, the CDR3 is TGCGCCAGCAGCTTGCTGGACTTCCGCGGCATTCAGTACTTC.

There are many counts of this clonotype. The chain combines TRBV29-1 with TRBJ2-3; 10 nucleotides match TRBD2. The CDR3 contains 15 residues. In germline, CDR1 is SQVTM, CDR2 ANQGSEA. With V trimmed by 7 bases and J by 5 bases, 12 bases remained unmatched. In nucleotides, the CDR3 is TGCAGCGGCGCAAGCGGGAGGGCCGGTGGAGATACGCAGTATTTT. This encodes CSGASGRAGGDTQYF.

This clonotype has just a few counts. Here the CDR3 DNA reads TGTGCCAGCAGTCGCACGGCCGGGACAGGGGGCAACGGGGAGCTGTTTTTT. It specifies CASSRTAGTGGNGELFF. The V call is TRBV5-6, the J call TRBJ2-2; 12 bases are shared with TRBD1. The CDR3 is 17 amino acids. Germline V lookup: CDR1 SGHDT, CDR2 YYEEEE. V trimming: 5 bases; J trimming: 7 bases; junction bases outside the gene matches: 12.

CDR3 amino acids: CASSPGTYNEQFF. As DNA, the CDR3 is TGTGCCAGCAGCCCCGGGACTTACAATGAGCAGTTCTTC. The chain links TRBV5-4 to TRBJ2-1, with a weak D call TRBD2 (6 bases). The CDR3 loop spans 13 amino acids. With 4 bases removed from V and 4 bases from J, the gap between germline ends came to 9 bases. Germline CDR1 reads SGHNT; CDR2 reads YYREEE (reference sequence).

This clonotype was observed at least ten times. This rearrangement joins TRBV20-1 to TRBJ1-1; D remains unclear. There are 11 residues in the CDR3. CDR1 and CDR2 from the germline V gene are DFQATT and SNEGSKA (reference sequence). Trimming left V 3 bases short and J 3 bases short, with 5 bases between. CDR3 nucleotide sequence: TGCAGTGCTAGCGTGGACACTGAAGCTTTCTTT. Its translation is CSASVDTEAFF.

This clonotype was detected many times. The gene calls are TRBV29-1 and TRBJ2-7, with 8 bases lining up with TRBD2. The CDR3 length is 15 residues. The V gene's germline CDR1 is SQVTM and CDR2 ANQGSEA. The V and J ends lost 6 bases and 2 bases, in that order; junction bases with no gene match: 12. CDR3 loop: CSVPGGGGRAYEQYF. DNA for the CDR3: TGCAGCGTCCCGGGGGGGGGCGGAAGGGCCTACGAGCAGTACTTC.

V gene TRBV12-3 or TRBV12-4 combines with J gene TRBJ2-2; 8 bases map to TRBD1. The CDR3 loop spans 13 amino acids. Losses at the gene ends were 8 bases for V and 4 bases for J; bases not matched to a gene: 3. The DNA for the CDR3 is TGTGCCAGCGAAGACAGGGGCACCGGGGAGCTGTTTTTT. It encodes CASEDRGTGELFF.

The chain uses TRBV7-9 and TRBJ1-1; D is unresolved. Per germline, CDR1 SEHNR and CDR2 FQNEAQ (reference sequence). CDR3 length: 13 residues. V lost 5 bases to trimming and J lost 8 bases, with 15 bases between them. In nucleotides, the CDR3 is TGTGCCAGCAGCCCCGGTTCTGGTGGGGAAGCTTTCTTT. Its translation is CASSPGSGGEAFF.

This clonotype came up many times. The chain is built from TRBV6-2 or TRBV6-3 and TRBJ2-1; D might be TRBD2 (5 bases). The germline V gene has CDR1 MNHEY and CDR2 SVGEGT. V was pared by 6 bases and J by 3 bases, with 24 bases between. The CDR3 runs to 18 residues. The CDR3 nucleotides are TGTGCCAGCAGCACCTACATCCGGACTTCTTACGTCTACAATGAGCAGTTCTTC. Amino acid sequence: CASSTYIRTSYVYNEQFF.

This chain joins TRBV6-5 and TRBJ2-7; 9 nucleotides line up with TRBD2. Losses at the gene ends were 10 bases for V and 7 bases for J; bases not matched to a gene: 8. Germline-derived CDR1 and CDR2 are MNHEY and SVGAGI. This CDR3 is built from 12 residues. The CDR3 here is CATTSGWGEQYF. CDR3 sequence (DNA): TGTGCCACGACTAGCGGATGGGGGGAGCAGTACTTC.

This chain uses TRBV4-3 with TRBJ2-3, with D possibly being TRBD2 (6 bases). V gave up 1 base and J gave up 4 bases, with 15 bases separating them. The CDR3 length is 16 residues. Germline V lookup: CDR1 LGHNA, CDR2 YSLEER. The CDR3 protein is CASSQVWGEAADTQYF. CDR3 nucleotide sequence: TGCGCCAGCAGCCAAGTTTGGGGGGAGGCGGCAGATACGCAGTATTTT.